Below are 13 T cell receptor beta chains sequenced from a single sample in a study of cytomegalovirus exposure and HLA in healthy donors. The PCR employed 60 Vbeta primers together with 13 Jbeta primers. The repertoire was sequenced with immunoSEQ multiplex PCR; TCRdb's copy has only in-frame clones and lacks some. The sample includes some 120,000 clones, roughly 80% seen only once; the top ten take roughly 1.2%. Material for sequencing was PBMCs. These receptors all stem from a female donor in good health and CMV-seronegative.

This clone was counted once. The junction departs from germline at one end; a sequencing error may be responsible. The V gene is TRBV25-1, the J gene TRBJ2-2; TRBD2 is a possible D gene (5 bases). The germline V gene has CDR1 MGHDK and CDR2 SYGVNS. The CDR3 has 15 amino acids. The CDR3 nucleotides are TGTGCCAGCAGTGAATGGCAAGGTAGGGTCCGGGGAGCTGTTTTT. This codes for CASSEWQGRVRGAVF.

The chain has TRBV10-3 and TRBJ1-1; D may be TRBD1 (6 bases). This CDR3 is built from 15 residues. V lost 0 bases and J lost 8, with 16 bases in between. Germline CDR1 reads ENHRY; CDR2 reads SYGVKD. This CDR3 is CAISESMGQGTEAFF. The DNA for the CDR3 is TGTGCCATCAGTGAGTCGATGGGGCAGGGGACCGAAGCTTTCTTT.

This chain joins TRBV6-1 and TRBJ2-2; D remains unclear. CDR1 and CDR2 from the germline V gene are MNHNS and SASEGT. CDR3 size: 15 residues. Trimming left V 4 bases short and J 2 bases short, with 11 bases between. DNA of the CDR3: TGTGCCAGCAGTGGGGCCGCGAGAAACACCGGGGAGCTGTTTTTT. Translating it yields CASSGAARNTGELFF.

Worth noting for this clone: The germline gene is not matched at one end of the junction; a read error may be the cause. Other DNA sequences within the sample encode an identical CDR3. The chain is built from TRBV5-1 and TRBJ1-1, with D tentatively TRBD1 (5 bases). The germline CDR1 and CDR2 sequences are SGHRS and YFSETQ. This CDR3 contains 14 residues. CDR3 DNA sequence: TGCGCCAGCAGCTTGACCAGGGAAGGCACTGAGGCTTTCTTT. It translates to CASSLTREGTEAFF.

This clone came up a few times. CDR3 sequence (DNA): TGCGCCAGCAGCTTGGGGAGAGGGTCCCTCATCGATGATTCACCCCTCCACTTT. The encoded protein is CASSLGRGSLIDDSPLHF. This chain uses TRBV5-1 with TRBJ1-6; no reliable D call. The V gene's germline CDR1 is SGHRS and CDR2 YFSETQ. V dropped 0 bases and J dropped 8 bases, with 21 bases sitting between them. The CDR3 is 18 residues long. Combining the CDR3 with reference TRBV5-1 and TRBJ1-6 gives the whole variable domain KAGVTQTPRYLIKTRGQQVTLSCSPISGHRSVSWYQQTPGQGLQFLFEYFSETQRNKGNFPGRFSGRQFSNSRSEMNVSTLELGDSALYLCASSLGRGSLIDDSPLHFGNGTRLTVT.

The V gene is TRBV19, the J gene TRBJ2-7; 11 bases align to TRBD2. V dropped 5 bases and J dropped 0; count of bases not matched to a gene: 6. CDR1 and CDR2 from the germline V gene are LNHDA and SQIVND (reference sequence). There are 16 residues in the CDR3. For the CDR3, the DNA is TGTGCCAGTAGTCCACGACTAGCGGGGAGCTCCTACGAGCAGTACTTC. Translated, it gives CASSPRLAGSSYEQYF.

This clone was found once. The chain carries TRBV7-3 and TRBJ2-3, with TRBD2 matching over 10 bases. The CDR3 extends over 15 amino acids. With 3 bases clipped from V and 5 bases from J, the junction kept 5 bases outside the gene matches. The germline CDR1 and CDR2 sequences are SGHTA and FQGTGA. The CDR3 DNA follows: TGTGCCAGCAGCTTTAGAGCGGGGGGGGTAGATACGCAGTATTTT. Its translation is CASSFRAGGVDTQYF.

As to this clone: At one end the junction does not follow the germline gene, possibly because of a read error. The V call is TRBV7-9, the J call TRBJ1-2, with D perhaps matching TRBD1 (5 bases). This CDR3 is 17 amino acids long. Germline-derived CDR1 and CDR2 are SEHNR and FQNEAQ (reference sequence). The CDR3, as DNA: TGTTCCAGCAGCCAGGGATGGCAGGGCTTATCTAGGGGAGGCTACACCTTC. It encodes CSSSQGWQGLSRGGYTF.

This clone turned up a few times. The V call is TRBV7-5, the J call TRBJ2-7; TRBD1, the table's D call, lacks a check against the DNA. TRBV7-5 is termed a pseudogene. This CDR3 is 14 amino acids long. The CDR3 DNA reads as TGTGCCAGAAGCTACTACAGGGAGCGTCGCGAGCAGTACTTC. It specifies CARSYYRERREQYF.

Points on this clone: One junction end disagrees with the germline gene, perhaps due to a read error. The sample contains more than one DNA sequence encoding this CDR3. The V call is TRBV5-3, the J call TRBJ2-2; D might be TRBD1 (5 bases). TRBV5-3 carries the ORF label, with uncertain function. CDR3 length: 16 amino acids. In nucleotides, the CDR3 is TGTGCCAGGAGCTTGGCTCGACAGAGTGACACCGGGGAGCTGTTTTTT. This encodes CARSLARQSDTGELFF.

The V gene is TRBV4-1, the J gene TRBJ2-7; TRBD2 might be the D (5 bases). The CDR3 length is 15 residues. Germline assignment: CDR1 MGHRA and CDR2 YSYEKL. V was shortened by 3 bases and J by 1 base, with 13 bases between the two germline ends. The CDR3 protein is CASSQGPADSYEQYF. Here the CDR3 DNA reads TGCGCCAGCAGCCAGGGCCCAGCGGATTCCTACGAGCAGTACTTC.

J is TRBJ1-4 and V is TRBV5-1; perhaps TRBD1 as D (6 bases). Germline V gene lookup returns CDR1 SGHRS and CDR2 YFSETQ. The V and J ends lost 0 bases and 0 bases respectively, with 6 bases between them. The CDR3 covers 15 residues. The CDR3 nucleotides read TGCGCCAGCAGCTTGGAGGGGGCAACTAATGAAAAACTGTTTTTT. As protein: CASSLEGATNEKLFF.

This clone has just one count. The CDR3 DNA is TGTGCCAGCAGATCTCCTGGAGGGACTAGTCGGTTCGAGCAGTACTTC. Protein sequence: CASRSPGGTSRFEQYF. The gene calls are TRBV11-2 and TRBJ2-7; 8 bases line up with TRBD2. V gave up 6 bases and J gave up 6 bases; unmatched junction bases: 16. CDR1 is SGHAT and CDR2 is FQNNGV in the germline V gene. The CDR3 runs to 16 residues.